This T cell receptor (beta chain) was sequenced in a study of read filtering for tumor transcriptome and immune sequencing. The library was built from 400 ng RNA with molecular barcoded adaptors for alpha/delta and beta/gamma chains. MiXCR was run by TCRdb on the reads, yielding one entry per CDR3 protein. The table has some 120,000 distinct CDR3 sequences, approximately 13% seen once. This clonotype was seen ten or more times. The germline gives CDR1 SQVTM, CDR2 ANQGSEA. Trimming shortened V by 6 bases and J by 5 bases, and 22 bases separated the two germline ends. The CDR3 runs to 15 residues. The V and J genes are TRBV29-1 and TRBJ1-1; tentatively, D is TRBD1 (6 bases). This TCR derives from a donor older than 35 with multiple myeloma. Sequenced material: a population of CD138-negative cells sorted from bone marrow. CDR3 DNA: TGCAGCGTCCCACGGGGAGGGGGGCTGGTTACTGAAGCTTTCTTT. It yields the protein CSVPRGGGLVTEAFF.